The 18 T cell receptor beta chains below come from one sample, sequenced in a study of CD8 T cells in Susac syndrome. An amount of RNA that ranged from roughly 0.45 to 1 ug was reverse transcribed with random hexamers. TCRdb processed the immunoSEQ multiplex PCR reads anew with MiXCR; each CDR3 protein has one entry. The table includes 50,000 or so distinct CDR3 sequences, 93% detected once. Sequenced input: CD8+ T cells from PBMCs. These receptors were taken from a human donor with multiple sclerosis.

The chain recombines TRBV7-9 with TRBJ1-1, with D unresolved. CDR1 and CDR2 from the germline V gene are SEHNR and FQNEAQ (reference sequence). This CDR3 spans 11 amino acids. V shed 1 base and J shed 10 bases, with 7 bases lying between them. The CDR3 DNA sequence: TGTGCCAGCAGCTTAGGGGAAGCAGCTTTCTTT. As protein: CASSLGEAAFF. Complete variable domain (other parts from reference TRBV7-9 and TRBJ1-1): DTGVSQNPRHKITKRGQNVTFRCDPISEHNRLYWYRQTLGQGPEFLTYFQNEAQLEKSRLLSDRFSAERPKGSFSTLEIQRTEQGDSAMYLCASSLGEAAFFGQGTRLTVV.

This rearrangement joins TRBV14 to TRBJ2-7, with a weak D call TRBD1 (6 bases). Germline V gene data show CDR1 as SGHDN and CDR2 as FVKESK. The CDR3 contains 16 residues. V was shortened by 3 bases and J by 9 bases, with 24 bases between the two germline ends. The DNA of the CDR3 is TGTGCCAGCAGCCAGCTGGACAGCGAGACGCATATTGGGCAGTACTTC. It yields the protein CASSQLDSETHIGQYF.

This rearrangement joins TRBV11-2 to TRBJ2-3; 8 nucleotides align to TRBD1. The germline CDR1 and CDR2 sequences are SGHAT and FQNNGV. V was clipped by 3 bases and J by 1 base; unmatched bases: 6. The CDR3 runs to 16 residues. CDR3 sequence (DNA): TGTGCCAGCAGCTTGCTCAGGGGGCTCGGCACAGATACGCAGTATTTT. It is translated as CASSLLRGLGTDTQYF.

This clonotype was seen once. This rearrangement joins TRBV14 to TRBJ1-2, with 8 bases matching TRBD1. This CDR3 has 15 amino acids. Germline CDR1 SGHDN, CDR2 FVKESK. V dropped 5 bases and J dropped 4; count of bases not matched to a gene: 9. The DNA of the CDR3 is TGTGCCAGCAGCGAACCAGGGGGCTTGGTCTATGGCTACACCTTC. Protein sequence: CASSEPGGLVYGYTF.

The chain carries TRBV30 and TRBJ2-3; D gene uncertain. The CDR3 has 13 amino acids. The V end was cut by 0 bases, the J end by 3 bases, with 7 bases between. Germline V gives CDR1 GTSNPN, CDR2 SVGIG (reference sequence). This CDR3 reads CAWSVSRTDTQYF. DNA for the CDR3: TGTGCCTGGAGTGTAAGTAGGACAGATACGCAGTATTTT.

This clonotype has a single count. The chain recombines TRBV7-8 with TRBJ2-7, with 9 bases identical to TRBD1. The CDR3 length is 16 residues. V lost 5 bases and J lost 3; bases outside the gene matches: 11. Looked up from germline, CDR1 is SGHVS and CDR2 is FQNEAQ. The chain's CDR3 is CASSAHSGTGNYEQYF. The CDR3, as DNA: TGTGCCAGCAGCGCGCATTCCGGGACAGGGAACTACGAGCAGTACTTC.

The chain recombines TRBV7-9 with TRBJ2-7; D call uncertain. V dropped 5 bases and J dropped 3 bases, with 11 bases sitting between them. Germline V gene sequence: CDR1 SEHNR, CDR2 FQNEAQ (reference sequence). The CDR3 has 13 residues. CDR3 coding DNA: TGTGCCAGCAGCCCGAAAACCAGCTACGAGCAGTACTTC. Protein sequence: CASSPKTSYEQYF.

The chain employs TRBV29-1 and TRBJ2-5; D is perhaps TRBD1 (5 bases). This CDR3 is built from 15 residues. Germline assignment: CDR1 SQVTM and CDR2 ANQGSEA. Trimming removed 0 bases from V and 4 bases from J, with 15 bases in between. CDR3 in DNA: TGCAGCGTTGAAGATCCCTCGACAGCCCGAGAGACCCAGTACTTC. Translated, it gives CSVEDPSTARETQYF.

This sequence joins TRBV6-6 and TRBJ2-7, with a possible D match to TRBD2 (6 bases). Germline loops: CDR1 MNHNY, CDR2 SVGAGI (reference sequence). V lost 6 bases and J lost 5, with 17 bases in between. This CDR3 region has 14 residues. The CDR3 sequence is CASRPGTGVHEQYF. The DNA of the CDR3 is TGTGCCAGCAGGCCCGGGACGGGGGTCCACGAGCAGTACTTC.

The chain recombines TRBV12-3 or TRBV12-4 with TRBJ2-3; D is possibly TRBD1 or TRBD2 (5 bases each). Trimming took 3 bases from V and 6 from J, leaving 13 bases between them. The CDR3 is made up of 14 amino acids. The CDR3 DNA reads TGTGCCAGCAGTTTCACGGGGCCACAGGATACGCAGTATTTT. Its protein is CASSFTGPQDTQYF.

The chain combines TRBV7-9 with TRBJ1-4; 8 bases fit TRBD1. CDR3 length: 15 residues. J gave up 7 bases and V 4 bases, and 8 bases lay outside the gene matches. CDR1 is SEHNR, CDR2 FQNEAQ, per germline (reference sequence). The CDR3 DNA is TGTGCCAGCAGCTCGTGGACAGGGTTGGCTGAAAAACTGTTTTTT. Amino acid sequence: CASSSWTGLAEKLFF. Drawing the rest from reference TRBV7-9 and TRBJ1-4, the complete variable domain is DTGVSQNPRHKITKRGQNVTFRCDPISEHNRLYWYRQTLGQGPEFLTYFQNEAQLEKSRLLSDRFSAERPKGSFSTLEIQRTEQGDSAMYLCASSSWTGLAEKLFFGSGTQLSVL.

This chain links TRBV27 with TRBJ1-2; D may be TRBD1 (5 bases). The CDR3 length is 15 residues. CDR1 and CDR2 (germline): MNHEY, SMNVEV (reference sequence). V was shortened by 3 bases and J by 8 bases, with 19 bases between the two germline ends. DNA of the CDR3: TGTGCCAGCAGTTTCAAAGGACTAATGGGGACGGGCTACACCTTC. It encodes CASSFKGLMGTGYTF.

The rearrangement uses TRBV20-1 and TRBJ2-7, with unresolved D. CDR3 length equals 15 residues. V lost 0 bases, J lost 3 bases, and 15 bases lay in between. From germline, CDR1 is DFQATT and CDR2 SNEGSKA (reference sequence). The CDR3 sequence is CSARDHTGTSYEQYF. The CDR3 coding sequence is TGCAGTGCTAGAGATCATACGGGCACGAGCTACGAGCAGTACTTC.

The chain uses TRBV16 and TRBJ1-5; unclear D gene. Germline CDR1 and CDR2: KGHSY and FQNENV. The CDR3 loop spans 15 amino acids. Between the trimmed V and J ends, which lost 1 base and 3 bases, there was a span of 10 bases. The CDR3 protein is CASSQFLGYNQPQHF. The CDR3 DNA follows: TGTGCCAGCAGCCAATTTCTAGGTTACAATCAGCCCCAGCATTTT.

The chain recombines TRBV27 with TRBJ1-5; D uncertain. V was shortened by 4 bases and J by 3 bases, with 7 bases between the two germline ends. The germline CDR1 and CDR2 sequences are MNHEY and SMNVEV (reference sequence). The CDR3 runs to 13 residues. The CDR3, as DNA: TGTGCCAGCAGTTCCTTACTCAATCAGCCCCAGCATTTT. It is translated as CASSSLLNQPQHF.

The chain joins TRBV20-1 to TRBJ1-2; D gene unclear. The CDR3 consists of 13 residues. Germline CDR1 reads DFQATT; CDR2 reads SNEGSKA (reference sequence). V gave up 3 bases and J gave up 0 bases, with 8 bases separating them. In DNA form, the CDR3 reads TGCAGTGCTAGGGCGGCGACTAACTATGGCTACACCTTC. Amino acids: CSARAATNYGYTF.

The chain joins TRBV7-9 to TRBJ1-1; D call uncertain. V was trimmed by 6 bases and J by 8 bases, leaving 16 bases between them. Per germline, CDR1 SEHNR and CDR2 FQNEAQ (reference sequence). CDR3 size: 13 residues. Here the CDR3 reads CASSPGGDLEAFF. The DNA of the CDR3 is TGTGCCAGCAGTCCCGGAGGAGACCTGGAAGCTTTCTTT.

This clonotype was observed once. The V call is TRBV2, the J call TRBJ1-5; D may be TRBD1 (6 bases). Per the germline V gene, CDR1 is SNHLY and CDR2 is FYNNEI. This CDR3 comprises 14 residues. The V end lost 9 bases, the J end lost 7 bases, and 19 bases lay between the germline ends. The CDR3 protein is CASGGGPRGQPQHF. CDR3 DNA: TGTGCCAGTGGAGGGGGTCCCCGAGGGCAGCCCCAGCATTTT.